This TCR beta chain was identified in a study of T cells in Graves' hyperthyroidism and ophthalmopathy. Study in general: Peripheral blood was drawn at first diagnosis, prior to all treatment. General observations from the study: Among clonotypes expanded in thyroid above 0.001, most were also found in blood. Model predictions of ophthalmopathy came a median approximately 6 months before onset.

Uncontrolled infection, other autoimmune disease, pregnancy or lactation barred patients from enrollment. This clonotype was counted a few times. Its matching antigen is unknown. RNA transcripts were the template for amplifying TCR beta CDR3 regions. With the HTBI primer set, the TCR CDR3 went through a first round of RT-PCR. TCRdb re-called the multiplex PCR reads through MiXCR, storing one row per CDR3 protein. This sample has hundreds of thousands of distinct CDR3 sequences, with around a quarter found just once. Per germline, CDR1 SGHTA and CDR2 FQGNSA. The length of the CDR3 is 15 residues. Losses at the gene ends were 2 bases for V and 7 bases for J; bases not matched to a gene: 7.

Sequencing input: blood. This chain uses TRBV7-2 with TRBJ2-7; 11 bases line up with TRBD2. This clonotype originated in a woman in her twenties or thirties with Graves' ophthalmopathy. The CDR3 DNA reads as TGTGCCAGCAGCTTAAGTAGGCTAGCGGGAGGAGAGCAGTACTTC. Protein: CASSLSRLAGGEQYF.